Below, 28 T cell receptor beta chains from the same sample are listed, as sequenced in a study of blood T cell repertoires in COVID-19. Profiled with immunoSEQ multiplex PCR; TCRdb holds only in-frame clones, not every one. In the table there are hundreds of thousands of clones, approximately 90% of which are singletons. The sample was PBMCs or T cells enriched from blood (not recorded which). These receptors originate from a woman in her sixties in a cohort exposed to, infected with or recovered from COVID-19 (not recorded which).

The CDR3 region has the DNA TGTGCCAGCAGCGCGACAGCAACTAATGAAAAACTGTTTTTT. Amino acids: CASSATATNEKLFF. The chain uses TRBV3-1 (or the pseudogene TRBV3-2) and TRBJ1-4; TRBD1 is a possible D gene (5 bases). V lost 5 bases and J 0 bases, leaving 7 bases between the germline ends. In germline, CDR1 is LGHDT, CDR2 YNNKEL (reference sequence). This CDR3 has 14 amino acids.

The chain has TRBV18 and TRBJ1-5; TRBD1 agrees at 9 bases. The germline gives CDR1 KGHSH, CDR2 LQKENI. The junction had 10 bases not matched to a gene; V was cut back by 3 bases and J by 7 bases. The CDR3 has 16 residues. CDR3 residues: CASSPLGQGRDQPQHF. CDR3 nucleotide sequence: TGTGCCAGCTCACCCCTGGGACAGGGTAGGGACCAGCCCCAGCATTTT. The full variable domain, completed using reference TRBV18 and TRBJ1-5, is NAGVMQNPRHLVRRRGQEARLRCSPMKGHSHVYWYRQLPEEGLKFMVYLQKENIIDESGMPKERFSAEFPKEGPSILRIQQVVRGDSAAYFCASSPLGQGRDQPQHFGDGTRLSIL.

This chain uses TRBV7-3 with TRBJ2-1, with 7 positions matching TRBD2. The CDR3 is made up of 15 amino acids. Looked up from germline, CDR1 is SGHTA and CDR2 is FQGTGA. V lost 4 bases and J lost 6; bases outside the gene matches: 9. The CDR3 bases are TGTGCCAGCAGCTCAGGTCGGGGGGACTTCAATGAGCAGTTCTTC. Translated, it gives CASSSGRGDFNEQFF.

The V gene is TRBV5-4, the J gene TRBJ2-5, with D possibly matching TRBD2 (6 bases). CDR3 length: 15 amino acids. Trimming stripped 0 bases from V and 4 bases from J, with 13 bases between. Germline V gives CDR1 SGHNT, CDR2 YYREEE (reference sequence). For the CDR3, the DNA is TGTGCCAGCAGCTTGGTCGTCCAGGGAGGAGAGACCCAGTACTTC. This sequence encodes CASSLVVQGGETQYF.

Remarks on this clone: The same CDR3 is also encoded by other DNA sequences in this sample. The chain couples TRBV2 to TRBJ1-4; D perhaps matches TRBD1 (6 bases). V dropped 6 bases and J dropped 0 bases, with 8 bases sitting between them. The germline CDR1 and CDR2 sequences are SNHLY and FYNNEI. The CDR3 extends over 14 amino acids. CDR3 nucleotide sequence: TGTGCCAGCAGAAGGACAGCAACTAATGAAAAACTGTTTTTT. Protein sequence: CASRRTATNEKLFF.

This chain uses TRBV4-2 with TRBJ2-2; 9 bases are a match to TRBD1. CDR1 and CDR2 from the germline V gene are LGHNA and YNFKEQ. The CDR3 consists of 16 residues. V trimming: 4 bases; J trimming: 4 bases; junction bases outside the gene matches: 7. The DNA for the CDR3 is TGTGCCAGCAGCCCCTGGACAGGGGAGGGCACCGGGGAGCTGTTTTTT. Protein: CASSPWTGEGTGELFF.

In DNA, the CDR3 is TGTGCCAGCAGCAAAAAAGAGGGCTCCGGGACAGTGAGCAATCAGCCCCAGCATTTT. This codes for CASSKKEGSGTVSNQPQHF. This chain joins TRBV21-1 and TRBJ1-5; TRBD1 is the table's D call and was not checked against the DNA. TRBV21-1 represents a pseudogene. This CDR3 contains 19 residues.

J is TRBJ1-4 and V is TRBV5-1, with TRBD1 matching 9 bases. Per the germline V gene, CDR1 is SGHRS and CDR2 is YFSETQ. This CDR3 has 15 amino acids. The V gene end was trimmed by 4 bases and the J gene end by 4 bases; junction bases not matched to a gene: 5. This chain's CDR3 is CASSAPGQGNEKLFF. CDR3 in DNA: TGCGCCAGCAGCGCTCCGGGACAGGGTAATGAAAAACTGTTTTTT. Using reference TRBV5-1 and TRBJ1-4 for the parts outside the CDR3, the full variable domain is KAGVTQTPRYLIKTRGQQVTLSCSPISGHRSVSWYQQTPGQGLQFLFEYFSETQRNKGNFPGRFSGRQFSNSRSEMNVSTLELGDSALYLCASSAPGQGNEKLFFGSGTQLSVL.

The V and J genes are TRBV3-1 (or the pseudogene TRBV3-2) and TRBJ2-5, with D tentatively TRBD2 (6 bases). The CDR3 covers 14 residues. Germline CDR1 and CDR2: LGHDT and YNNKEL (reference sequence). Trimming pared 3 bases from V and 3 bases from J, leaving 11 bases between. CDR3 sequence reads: CASSQADYKETQYF. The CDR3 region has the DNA TGTGCCAGCAGCCAGGCGGACTATAAAGAGACCCAGTACTTC.

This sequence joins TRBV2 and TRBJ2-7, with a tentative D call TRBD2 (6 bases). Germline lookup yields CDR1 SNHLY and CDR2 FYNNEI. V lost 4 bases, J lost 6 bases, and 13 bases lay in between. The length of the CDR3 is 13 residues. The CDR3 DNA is TGTGCCAGCAGTGTGGGGGGTAGGGGCGAGCAGTACTTC. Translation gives CASSVGGRGEQYF.

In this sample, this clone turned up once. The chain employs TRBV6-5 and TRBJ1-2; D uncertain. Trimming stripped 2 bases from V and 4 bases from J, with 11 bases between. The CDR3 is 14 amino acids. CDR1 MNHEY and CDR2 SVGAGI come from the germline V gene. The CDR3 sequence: CASSYRLGPYGYTF. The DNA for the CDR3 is TGTGCCAGCAGTTACCGTCTGGGCCCCTATGGCTACACCTTC.

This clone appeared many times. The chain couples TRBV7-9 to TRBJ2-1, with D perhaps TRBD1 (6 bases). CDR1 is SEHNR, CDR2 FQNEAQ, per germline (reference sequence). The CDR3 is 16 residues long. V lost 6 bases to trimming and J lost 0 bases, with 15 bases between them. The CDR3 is CASRSSRGSSYNEQFF. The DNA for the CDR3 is TGTGCCAGCAGATCATCCAGGGGATCCTCCTACAATGAGCAGTTCTTC. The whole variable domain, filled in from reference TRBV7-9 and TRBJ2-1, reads DTGVSQNPRHKITKRGQNVTFRCDPISEHNRLYWYRQTLGQGPEFLTYFQNEAQLEKSRLLSDRFSAERPKGSFSTLEIQRTEQGDSAMYLCASRSSRGSSYNEQFFGPGTRLTVL.

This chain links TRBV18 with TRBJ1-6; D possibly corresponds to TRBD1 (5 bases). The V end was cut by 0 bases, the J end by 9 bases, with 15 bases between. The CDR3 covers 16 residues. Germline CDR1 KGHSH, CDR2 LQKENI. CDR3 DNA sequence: TGTGCCAGCTCACCACCAGGGGTTTTTGGTGTTTCACCCCTCCACTTT. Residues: CASSPPGVFGVSPLHF.

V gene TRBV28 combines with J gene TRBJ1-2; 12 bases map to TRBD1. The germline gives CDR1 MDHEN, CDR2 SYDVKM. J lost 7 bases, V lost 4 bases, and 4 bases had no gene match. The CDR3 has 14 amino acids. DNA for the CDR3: TGTGCCAGCAGTTGGGGACAGGGGGCGGTTGGCTACACCTTC. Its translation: CASSWGQGAVGYTF.

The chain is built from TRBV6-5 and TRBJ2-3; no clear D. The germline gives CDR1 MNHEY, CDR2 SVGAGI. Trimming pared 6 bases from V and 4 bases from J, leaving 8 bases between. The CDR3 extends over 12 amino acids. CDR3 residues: CASSTSADTQYF. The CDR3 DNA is TGTGCCAGCAGCACCTCGGCAGATACGCAGTATTTT.

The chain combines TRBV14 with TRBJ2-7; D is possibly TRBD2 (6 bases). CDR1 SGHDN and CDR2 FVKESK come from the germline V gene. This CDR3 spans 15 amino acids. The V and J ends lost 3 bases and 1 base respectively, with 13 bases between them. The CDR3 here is CASSQAGTASYEQYF. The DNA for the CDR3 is TGTGCCAGCAGCCAGGCCGGGACTGCTTCCTACGAGCAGTACTTC.

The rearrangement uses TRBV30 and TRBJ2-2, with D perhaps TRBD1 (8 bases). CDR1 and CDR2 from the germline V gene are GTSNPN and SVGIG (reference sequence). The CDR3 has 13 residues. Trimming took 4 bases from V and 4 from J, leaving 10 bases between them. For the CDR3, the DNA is TGTGCCTGGAACAGGGGGGGCACCGGGGAGCTGTTTTTT. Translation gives CAWNRGGTGELFF.

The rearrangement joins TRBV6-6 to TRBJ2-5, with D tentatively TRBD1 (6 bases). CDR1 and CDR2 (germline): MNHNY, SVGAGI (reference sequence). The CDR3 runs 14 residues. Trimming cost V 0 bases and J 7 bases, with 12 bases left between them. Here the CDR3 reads CASSYSLGAGTQYF. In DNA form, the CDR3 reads TGTGCCAGCAGTTACTCGCTGGGGGCGGGGACCCAGTACTTC.

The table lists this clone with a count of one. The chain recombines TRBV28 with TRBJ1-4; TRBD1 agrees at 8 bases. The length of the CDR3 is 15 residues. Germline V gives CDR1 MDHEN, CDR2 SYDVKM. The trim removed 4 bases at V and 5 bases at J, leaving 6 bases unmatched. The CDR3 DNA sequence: TGTGCCAGCAGTTCCCACCGACAGGGGAATGAAAAACTGTTTTTT. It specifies CASSSHRQGNEKLFF.

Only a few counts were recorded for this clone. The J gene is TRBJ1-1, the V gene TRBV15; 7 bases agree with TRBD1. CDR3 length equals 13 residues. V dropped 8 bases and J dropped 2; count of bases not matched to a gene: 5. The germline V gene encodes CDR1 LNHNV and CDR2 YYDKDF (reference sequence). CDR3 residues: CATAQGVNTEAFF. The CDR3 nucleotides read TGTGCCACCGCCCAGGGGGTAAACACTGAAGCTTTCTTT.

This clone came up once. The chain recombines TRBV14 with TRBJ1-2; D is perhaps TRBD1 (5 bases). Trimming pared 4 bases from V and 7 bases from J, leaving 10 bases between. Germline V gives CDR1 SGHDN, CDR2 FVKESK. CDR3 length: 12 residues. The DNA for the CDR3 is TGTGCCAGCAGCCCGGGGGGGTTTGGCTACACCTTC. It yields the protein CASSPGGFGYTF.

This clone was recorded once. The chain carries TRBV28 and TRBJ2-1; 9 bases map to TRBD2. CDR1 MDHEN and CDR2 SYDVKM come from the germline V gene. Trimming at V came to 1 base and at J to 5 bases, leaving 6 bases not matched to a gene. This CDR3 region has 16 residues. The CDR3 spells CASSLSTSGGNNEQFF. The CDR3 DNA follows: TGTGCCAGCAGTTTATCCACCAGCGGGGGGAACAATGAGCAGTTCTTC.

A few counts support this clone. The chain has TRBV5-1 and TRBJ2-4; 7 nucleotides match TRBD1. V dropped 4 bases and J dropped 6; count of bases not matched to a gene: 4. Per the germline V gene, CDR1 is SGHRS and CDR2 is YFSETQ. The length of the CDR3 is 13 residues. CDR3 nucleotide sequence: TGCGCCAGCAGCCTTAACAGGGGAAACATTCAGTACTTC. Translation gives CASSLNRGNIQYF.

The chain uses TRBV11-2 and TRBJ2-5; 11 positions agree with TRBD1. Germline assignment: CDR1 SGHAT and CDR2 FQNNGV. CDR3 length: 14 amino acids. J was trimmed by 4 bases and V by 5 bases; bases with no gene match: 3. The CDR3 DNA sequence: TGTGCCAGCAGCAGAGGGACAGGGGGAGAGACCCAGTACTTC. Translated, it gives CASSRGTGGETQYF.

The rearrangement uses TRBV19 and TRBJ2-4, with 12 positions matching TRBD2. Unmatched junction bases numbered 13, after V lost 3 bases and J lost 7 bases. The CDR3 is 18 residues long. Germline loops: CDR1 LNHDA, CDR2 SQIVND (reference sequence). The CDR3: CASSMFVGLAGPENIQYF. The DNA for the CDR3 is TGTGCCAGTAGTATGTTCGTCGGACTAGCGGGACCTGAGAACATTCAGTACTTC.

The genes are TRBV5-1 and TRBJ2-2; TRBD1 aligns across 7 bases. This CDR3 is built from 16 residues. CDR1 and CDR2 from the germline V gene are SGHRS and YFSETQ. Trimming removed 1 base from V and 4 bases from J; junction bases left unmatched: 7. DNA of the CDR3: TGCGCCAGCAGCTTGAGGGGGCCAAGGGGCACCGGGGAGCTGTTTTTT. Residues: CASSLRGPRGTGELFF.

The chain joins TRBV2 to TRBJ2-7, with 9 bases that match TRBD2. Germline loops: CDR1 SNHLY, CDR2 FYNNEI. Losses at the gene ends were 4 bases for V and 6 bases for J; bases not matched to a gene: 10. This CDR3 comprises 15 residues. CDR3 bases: TGTGCCAGCAGTGGGGGACTAGCAAGCAGATCCGAGCAGTACTTC. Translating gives CASSGGLASRSEQYF. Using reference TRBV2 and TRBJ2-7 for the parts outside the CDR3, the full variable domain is EPEVTQTPSHQVTQMGQEVILRCVPISNHLYFYWYRQILGQKVEFLVSFYNNEISEKSEIFDDQFSVERPDGSNFTLKIRSTKLEDSAMYFCASSGGLASRSEQYFGPGTRLTVT.

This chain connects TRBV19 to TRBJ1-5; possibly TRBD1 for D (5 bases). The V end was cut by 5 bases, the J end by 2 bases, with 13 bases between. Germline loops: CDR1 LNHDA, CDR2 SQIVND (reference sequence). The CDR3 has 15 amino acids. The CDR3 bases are TGTGCCAGTAGTTCCATCACAGGAGGCAATCAGCCCCAGCATTTT. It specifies CASSSITGGNQPQHF.